This is a list of T cell receptor beta chains from one sample in a study of blood T cell repertoires in COVID-19. Only in-frame clones appear in the TCRdb table, and some are missing; sequencing was by immunoSEQ multiplex PCR. The repertoire holds around 330,000 clones, with about 91% as singletons. The specimen sequenced was peripheral blood. The receptors stem from a young woman with COVID-19, enrolled during active disease. The CDR3 runs from the conserved cysteine through the conserved F or W. The order of the fields is V gene, J gene, CDR3 protein.

V: TRBV4-2
J: TRBJ1-6
CDR3: CASSQDRDRNSPLHF

V: TRBV6-5
J: TRBJ2-3
CDR3: CASSYLAGSTDTQYF

V: TRBV30
J: TRBJ2-7
CDR3: CAWSRKYEQYF

V: TRBV7-2
J: TRBJ1-3
CDR3: CASSLRGSSGNTIYF

V: TRBV12-3/TRBV12-4
J: TRBJ1-1
CDR3: CASSLAPNTEAFF

V: TRBV18
J: TRBJ1-6
CDR3: CASSPTRDSYNSPLHF

V: TRBV18
J: TRBJ2-2
CDR3: CASSIGLVDTGELFF

V: TRBV19
J: TRBJ1-2
CDR3: CASSVTGELAYGYTF

V: TRBV19
J: TRBJ1-1
CDR3: CASSIEGFGITEAFF

V: TRBV2
J: TRBJ2-3
CDR3: CASSEIVVLDTQYF

V: TRBV6-5
J: TRBJ1-1
CDR3: CASQEDRNTEAFF

V: TRBV7-6
J: TRBJ1-5
CDR3: CASSLVGREVPNQPQHF

V: TRBV27
J: TRBJ1-1
CDR3: CASSQNRGNEAFF